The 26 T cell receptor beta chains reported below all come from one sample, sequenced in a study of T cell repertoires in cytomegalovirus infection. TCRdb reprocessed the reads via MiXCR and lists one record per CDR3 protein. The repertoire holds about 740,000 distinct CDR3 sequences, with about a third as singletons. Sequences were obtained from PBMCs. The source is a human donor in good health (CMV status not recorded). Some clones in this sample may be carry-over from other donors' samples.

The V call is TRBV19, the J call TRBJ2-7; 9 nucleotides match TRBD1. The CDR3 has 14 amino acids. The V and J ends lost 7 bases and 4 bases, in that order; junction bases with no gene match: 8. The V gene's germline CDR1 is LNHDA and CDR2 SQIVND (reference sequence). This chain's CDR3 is CASKWGQGTYEQYF. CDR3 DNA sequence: TGTGCCAGTAAATGGGGACAGGGAACTTACGAGCAGTACTTC.

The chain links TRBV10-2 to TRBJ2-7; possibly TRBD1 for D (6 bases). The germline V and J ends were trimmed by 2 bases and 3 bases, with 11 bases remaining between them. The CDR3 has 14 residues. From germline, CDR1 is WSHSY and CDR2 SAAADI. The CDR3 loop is CASSEPTGIYEQYF. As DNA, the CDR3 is TGCGCCAGCAGTGAGCCGACAGGAATCTACGAGCAGTACTTC.

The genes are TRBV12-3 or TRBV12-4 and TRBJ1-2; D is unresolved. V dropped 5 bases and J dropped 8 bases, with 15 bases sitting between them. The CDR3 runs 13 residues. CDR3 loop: CASSPAPLGGYTF. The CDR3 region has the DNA TGTGCCAGCAGTCCGGCCCCCTTGGGAGGCTACACCTTC.

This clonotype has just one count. This CDR3 is CASKKGSQPQHF. The CDR3 DNA sequence: TGTGCCAGCAAAAAGGGGAGTCAGCCCCAGCATTTT. The J gene is TRBJ1-5, the V gene TRBV28; possibly TRBD1 for D (5 bases). Per germline, CDR1 MDHEN and CDR2 SYDVKM. The V and J ends lost 7 bases and 6 bases respectively, with 10 bases between them. CDR3 length: 12 residues. Variable domain in full (rest from reference TRBV28 and TRBJ1-5): DVKVTQSSRYLVKRTGEKVFLECVQDMDHENMFWYRQDPGLGLRLIYFSYDVKMKEKGDIPEGYSVSREKKERFSLILESASTNQTSMYLCASKKGSQPQHFGDGTRLSIL.

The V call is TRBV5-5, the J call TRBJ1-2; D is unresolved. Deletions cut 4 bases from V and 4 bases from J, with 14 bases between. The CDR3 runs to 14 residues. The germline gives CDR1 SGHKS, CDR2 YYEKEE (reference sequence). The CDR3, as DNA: TGTGCCAGCAGCCTACCCGGGAGATCCTATGGCTACACCTTC. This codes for CASSLPGRSYGYTF.

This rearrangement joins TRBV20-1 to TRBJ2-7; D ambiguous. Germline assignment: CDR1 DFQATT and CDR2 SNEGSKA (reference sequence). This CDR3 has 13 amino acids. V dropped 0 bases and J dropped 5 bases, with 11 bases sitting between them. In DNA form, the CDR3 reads TGCAGTGCTAGAGATAAAGGTGTCCACGAGCAGTACTTC. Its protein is CSARDKGVHEQYF.

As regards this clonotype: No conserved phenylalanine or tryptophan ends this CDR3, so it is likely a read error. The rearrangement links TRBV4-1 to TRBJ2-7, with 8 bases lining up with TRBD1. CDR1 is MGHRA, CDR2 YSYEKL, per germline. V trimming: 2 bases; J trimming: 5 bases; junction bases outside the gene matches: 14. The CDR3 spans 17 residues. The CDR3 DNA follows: TGCGCCAGCAGCCAAAAACCAGGGACAGGACAATTCAACGAGCAGTACATC. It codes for CASSQKPGTGQFNEQYI.

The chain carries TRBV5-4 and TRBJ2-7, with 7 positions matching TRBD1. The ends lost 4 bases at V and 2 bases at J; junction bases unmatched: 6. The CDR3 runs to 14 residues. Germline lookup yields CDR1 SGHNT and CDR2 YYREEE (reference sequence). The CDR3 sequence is CASSEQGRPYEQYF. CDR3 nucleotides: TGTGCCAGCAGCGAACAGGGGCGCCCCTACGAGCAGTACTTC. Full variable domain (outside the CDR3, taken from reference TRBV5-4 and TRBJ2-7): ETGVTQSPTHLIKTRGQQVTLRCSSQSGHNTVSWYQQALGQGPQFIFQYYREEENGRGNFPPRFSGLQFPNYSSELNVNALELDDSALYLCASSEQGRPYEQYFGPGTRLTVT.

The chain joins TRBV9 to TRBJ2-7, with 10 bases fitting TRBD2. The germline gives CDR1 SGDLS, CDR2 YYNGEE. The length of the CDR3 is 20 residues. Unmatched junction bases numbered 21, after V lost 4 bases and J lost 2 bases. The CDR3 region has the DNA TGTGCCAGCAGCCCCGCCATGGGGAGGACTAGCGGAGGTGGGGCCTACGAGCAGTACTTC. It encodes CASSPAMGRTSGGGAYEQYF.

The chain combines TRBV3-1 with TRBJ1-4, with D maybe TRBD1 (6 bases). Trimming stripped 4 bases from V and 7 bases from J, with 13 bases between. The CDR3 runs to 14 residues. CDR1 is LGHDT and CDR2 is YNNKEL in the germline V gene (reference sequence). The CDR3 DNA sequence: TGTGCCAGCAGCCCTCGGGGGCCCGGTGAAAAACTGTTTTTT. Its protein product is CASSPRGPGEKLFF.

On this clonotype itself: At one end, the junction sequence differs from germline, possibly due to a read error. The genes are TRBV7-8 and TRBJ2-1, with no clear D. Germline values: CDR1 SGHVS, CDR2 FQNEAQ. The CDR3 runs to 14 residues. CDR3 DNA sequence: TGTGCCAGTAGCTTAGCCGAGACGGTCAATGAGCAGTTATTC. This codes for CASSLAETVNEQLF.

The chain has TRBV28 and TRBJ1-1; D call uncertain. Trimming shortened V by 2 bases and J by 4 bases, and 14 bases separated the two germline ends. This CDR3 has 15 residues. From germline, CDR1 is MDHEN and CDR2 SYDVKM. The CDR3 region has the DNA TGTGCCAGCAGTTTAACGCTAGGGAGGAGCACTGAAGCTTTCTTT. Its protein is CASSLTLGRSTEAFF. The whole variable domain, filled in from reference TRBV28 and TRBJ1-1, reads DVKVTQSSRYLVKRTGEKVFLECVQDMDHENMFWYRQDPGLGLRLIYFSYDVKMKEKGDIPEGYSVSREKKERFSLILESASTNQTSMYLCASSLTLGRSTEAFFGQGTRLTVV.

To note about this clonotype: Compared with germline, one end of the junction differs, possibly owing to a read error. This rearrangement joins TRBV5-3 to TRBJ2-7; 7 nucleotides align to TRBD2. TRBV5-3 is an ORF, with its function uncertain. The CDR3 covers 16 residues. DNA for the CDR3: TGTGCCAGCAGCTTGGCCGGTGGGAGGGCCCTCTACGAGCAGTACTTC. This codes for CASSLAGGRALYEQYF.

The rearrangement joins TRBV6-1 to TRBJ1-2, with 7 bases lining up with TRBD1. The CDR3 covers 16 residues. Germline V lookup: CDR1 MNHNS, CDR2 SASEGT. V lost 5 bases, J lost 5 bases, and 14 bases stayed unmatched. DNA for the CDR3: TGTGCCAGCAGTTACCAGTCACAGGGGTTGGGATATGGCTACACCTTC. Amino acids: CASSYQSQGLGYGYTF.

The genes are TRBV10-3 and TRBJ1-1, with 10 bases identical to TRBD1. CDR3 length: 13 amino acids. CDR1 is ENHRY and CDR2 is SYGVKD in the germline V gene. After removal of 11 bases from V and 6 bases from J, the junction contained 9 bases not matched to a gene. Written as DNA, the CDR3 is TGTGCCGCGGGGACAGGGGTTACGCCTGAAGCTTTCTTT. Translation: CAAGTGVTPEAFF.

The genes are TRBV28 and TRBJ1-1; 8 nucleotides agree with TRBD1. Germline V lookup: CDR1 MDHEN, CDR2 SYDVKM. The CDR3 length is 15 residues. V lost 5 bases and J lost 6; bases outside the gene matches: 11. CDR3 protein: CASSALPGGSPEAFF. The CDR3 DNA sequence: TGTGCCAGCAGTGCGCTTCCAGGGGGCTCCCCTGAAGCTTTCTTT.

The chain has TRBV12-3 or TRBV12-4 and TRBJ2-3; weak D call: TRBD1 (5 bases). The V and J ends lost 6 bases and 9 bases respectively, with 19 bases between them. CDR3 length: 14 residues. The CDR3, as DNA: TGTGCCAGCAGGAGAAAACAGGTTCTGAAAACGCAGTATTTT. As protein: CASRRKQVLKTQYF.

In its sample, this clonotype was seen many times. As DNA, the CDR3 is TGCGCCAGCAGTGGGGGAGGATCCTACGAGCAGTACTTC. It encodes CASSGGGSYEQYF. The chain links TRBV10-2 to TRBJ2-7, with a possible D match to TRBD2 (6 bases). The V gene's germline CDR1 is WSHSY and CDR2 SAAADI. V was trimmed by 4 bases and J by 1 base, leaving 8 bases between them. The CDR3 runs to 13 residues.

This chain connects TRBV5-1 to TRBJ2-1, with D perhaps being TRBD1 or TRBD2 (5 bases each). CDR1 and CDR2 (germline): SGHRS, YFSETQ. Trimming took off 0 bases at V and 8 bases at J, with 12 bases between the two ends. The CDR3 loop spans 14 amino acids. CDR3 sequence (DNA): TGCGCCAGCAGCTTGGTGGCTGGGGGACATGAGCAGTTCTTC. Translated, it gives CASSLVAGGHEQFF.

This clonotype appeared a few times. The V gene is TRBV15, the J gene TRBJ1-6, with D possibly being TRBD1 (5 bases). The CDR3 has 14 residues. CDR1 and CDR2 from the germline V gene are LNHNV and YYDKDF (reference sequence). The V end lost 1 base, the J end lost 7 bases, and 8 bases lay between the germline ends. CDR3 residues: CATSRGDSNSPLHF. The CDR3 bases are TGTGCCACCAGCAGAGGCGACAGCAATTCACCCCTCCACTTT.

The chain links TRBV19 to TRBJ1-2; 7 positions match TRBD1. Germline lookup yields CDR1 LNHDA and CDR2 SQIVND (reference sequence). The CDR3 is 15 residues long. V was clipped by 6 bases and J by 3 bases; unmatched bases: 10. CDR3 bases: TGTGCCAGTAGCTCGAACAGGGGTTGGGACTATGGCTACACCTTC. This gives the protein CASSSNRGWDYGYTF.

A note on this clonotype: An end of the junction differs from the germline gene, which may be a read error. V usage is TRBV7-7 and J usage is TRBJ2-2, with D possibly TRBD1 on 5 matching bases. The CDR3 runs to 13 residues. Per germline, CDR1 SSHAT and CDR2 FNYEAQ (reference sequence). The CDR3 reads CASSLWGGGELFF. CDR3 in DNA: TGTGCTAGCAGCTTATGGGGCGGCGGGGAGCTGTTTTTT.

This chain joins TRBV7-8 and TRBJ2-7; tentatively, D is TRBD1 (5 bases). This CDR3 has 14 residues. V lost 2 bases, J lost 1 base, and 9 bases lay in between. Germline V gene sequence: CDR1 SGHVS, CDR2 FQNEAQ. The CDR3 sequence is CASSLNRQSYEQYF. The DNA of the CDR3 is TGTGCCAGCAGCTTAAATCGACAGTCCTACGAGCAGTACTTC.

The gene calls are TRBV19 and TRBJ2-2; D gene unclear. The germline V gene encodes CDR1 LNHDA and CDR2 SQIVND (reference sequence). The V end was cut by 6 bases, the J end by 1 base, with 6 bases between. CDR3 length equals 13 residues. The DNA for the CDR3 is TGTGCCAGTAGGAAGGAGAACACCGGGGAGCTGTTTTTT. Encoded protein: CASRKENTGELFF. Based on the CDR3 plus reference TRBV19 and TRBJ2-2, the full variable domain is DGGITQSPKYLFRKEGQNVTLSCEQNLNHDAMYWYRQDPGQGLRLIYYSQIVNDFQKGDIAEGYSVSREKKESFPLTVTSAQKNPTAFYLCASRKENTGELFFGEGSRLTVL.

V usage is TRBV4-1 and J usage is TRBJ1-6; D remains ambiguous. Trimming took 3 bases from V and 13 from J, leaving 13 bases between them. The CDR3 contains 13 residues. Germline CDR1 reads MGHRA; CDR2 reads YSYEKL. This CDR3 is CASSQQTPGPLHF. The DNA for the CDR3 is TGCGCCAGCAGCCAGCAGACACCGGGCCCCCTCCACTTT.

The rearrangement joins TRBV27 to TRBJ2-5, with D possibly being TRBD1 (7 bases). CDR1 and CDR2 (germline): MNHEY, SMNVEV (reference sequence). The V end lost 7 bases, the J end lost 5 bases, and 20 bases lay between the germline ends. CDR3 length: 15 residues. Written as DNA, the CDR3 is TGTGCCAGCACCCAATTGGAGGGGGCAAGGGAGACCCAGTACTTC. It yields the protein CASTQLEGARETQYF.